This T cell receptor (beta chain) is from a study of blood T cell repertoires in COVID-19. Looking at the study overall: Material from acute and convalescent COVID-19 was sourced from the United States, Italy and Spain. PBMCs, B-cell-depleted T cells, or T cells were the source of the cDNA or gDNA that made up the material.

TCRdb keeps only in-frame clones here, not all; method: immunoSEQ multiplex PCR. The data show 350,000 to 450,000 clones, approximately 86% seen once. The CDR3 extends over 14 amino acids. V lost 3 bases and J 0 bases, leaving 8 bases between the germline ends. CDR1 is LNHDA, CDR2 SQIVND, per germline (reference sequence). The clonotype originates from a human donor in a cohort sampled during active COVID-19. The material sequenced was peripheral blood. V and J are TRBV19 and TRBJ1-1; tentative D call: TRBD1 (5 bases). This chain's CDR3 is CASSIGGVNTEAFF. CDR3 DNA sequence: TGTGCCAGTAGTATCGGGGGGGTGAACACTGAAGCTTTCTTT.